This T cell receptor (beta chain) was sequenced for a study of beta chain features in type 1 diabetes. Study details: No patient-donor differences in age, gender, total cells or subset yield. All samples combined gave about 100 million sorted cells for examination. Whole-study results and caveats: Naive, central memory and Treg TCRB repertoires appeared more alike in patients than in healthy donors. The study found fewer insertions and more deletions at VDJ junctions in type 1 diabetes patients. All four CD4+ subsets of Type 1 diabetes patients contained TCRB CDR3s that were moderately but significantly shorter.

All of the isolated RNA was reverse transcribed, so expressed TCRB transcripts were sequenced. Clones were sequenced by immunoSEQ multiplex PCR, and TCRdb holds only the in-frame ones, with some missing. This table holds under 300,000 clones, approximately 15% found once. In the case of this clone: Antigen: not known.

The germline gives CDR1 MNHNS, CDR2 SASEGT. Germline trimming cut 4 bases from V and 1 base from J; bases unmatched to any gene: 10. The CDR3 consists of 16 residues. The chain joins TRBV6-1 to TRBJ2-7; TRBD1 aligns across 7 bases. The clonotype was recovered from a man between 25 and 39 years old with type 1 diabetes. Sequencing input: naive CD4+ T cells from blood. The CDR3 sequence: CASSGDRAKRSYEQYF. CDR3 in DNA: TGTGCCAGCAGTGGTGACAGGGCCAAGAGGTCCTACGAGCAGTACTTC.